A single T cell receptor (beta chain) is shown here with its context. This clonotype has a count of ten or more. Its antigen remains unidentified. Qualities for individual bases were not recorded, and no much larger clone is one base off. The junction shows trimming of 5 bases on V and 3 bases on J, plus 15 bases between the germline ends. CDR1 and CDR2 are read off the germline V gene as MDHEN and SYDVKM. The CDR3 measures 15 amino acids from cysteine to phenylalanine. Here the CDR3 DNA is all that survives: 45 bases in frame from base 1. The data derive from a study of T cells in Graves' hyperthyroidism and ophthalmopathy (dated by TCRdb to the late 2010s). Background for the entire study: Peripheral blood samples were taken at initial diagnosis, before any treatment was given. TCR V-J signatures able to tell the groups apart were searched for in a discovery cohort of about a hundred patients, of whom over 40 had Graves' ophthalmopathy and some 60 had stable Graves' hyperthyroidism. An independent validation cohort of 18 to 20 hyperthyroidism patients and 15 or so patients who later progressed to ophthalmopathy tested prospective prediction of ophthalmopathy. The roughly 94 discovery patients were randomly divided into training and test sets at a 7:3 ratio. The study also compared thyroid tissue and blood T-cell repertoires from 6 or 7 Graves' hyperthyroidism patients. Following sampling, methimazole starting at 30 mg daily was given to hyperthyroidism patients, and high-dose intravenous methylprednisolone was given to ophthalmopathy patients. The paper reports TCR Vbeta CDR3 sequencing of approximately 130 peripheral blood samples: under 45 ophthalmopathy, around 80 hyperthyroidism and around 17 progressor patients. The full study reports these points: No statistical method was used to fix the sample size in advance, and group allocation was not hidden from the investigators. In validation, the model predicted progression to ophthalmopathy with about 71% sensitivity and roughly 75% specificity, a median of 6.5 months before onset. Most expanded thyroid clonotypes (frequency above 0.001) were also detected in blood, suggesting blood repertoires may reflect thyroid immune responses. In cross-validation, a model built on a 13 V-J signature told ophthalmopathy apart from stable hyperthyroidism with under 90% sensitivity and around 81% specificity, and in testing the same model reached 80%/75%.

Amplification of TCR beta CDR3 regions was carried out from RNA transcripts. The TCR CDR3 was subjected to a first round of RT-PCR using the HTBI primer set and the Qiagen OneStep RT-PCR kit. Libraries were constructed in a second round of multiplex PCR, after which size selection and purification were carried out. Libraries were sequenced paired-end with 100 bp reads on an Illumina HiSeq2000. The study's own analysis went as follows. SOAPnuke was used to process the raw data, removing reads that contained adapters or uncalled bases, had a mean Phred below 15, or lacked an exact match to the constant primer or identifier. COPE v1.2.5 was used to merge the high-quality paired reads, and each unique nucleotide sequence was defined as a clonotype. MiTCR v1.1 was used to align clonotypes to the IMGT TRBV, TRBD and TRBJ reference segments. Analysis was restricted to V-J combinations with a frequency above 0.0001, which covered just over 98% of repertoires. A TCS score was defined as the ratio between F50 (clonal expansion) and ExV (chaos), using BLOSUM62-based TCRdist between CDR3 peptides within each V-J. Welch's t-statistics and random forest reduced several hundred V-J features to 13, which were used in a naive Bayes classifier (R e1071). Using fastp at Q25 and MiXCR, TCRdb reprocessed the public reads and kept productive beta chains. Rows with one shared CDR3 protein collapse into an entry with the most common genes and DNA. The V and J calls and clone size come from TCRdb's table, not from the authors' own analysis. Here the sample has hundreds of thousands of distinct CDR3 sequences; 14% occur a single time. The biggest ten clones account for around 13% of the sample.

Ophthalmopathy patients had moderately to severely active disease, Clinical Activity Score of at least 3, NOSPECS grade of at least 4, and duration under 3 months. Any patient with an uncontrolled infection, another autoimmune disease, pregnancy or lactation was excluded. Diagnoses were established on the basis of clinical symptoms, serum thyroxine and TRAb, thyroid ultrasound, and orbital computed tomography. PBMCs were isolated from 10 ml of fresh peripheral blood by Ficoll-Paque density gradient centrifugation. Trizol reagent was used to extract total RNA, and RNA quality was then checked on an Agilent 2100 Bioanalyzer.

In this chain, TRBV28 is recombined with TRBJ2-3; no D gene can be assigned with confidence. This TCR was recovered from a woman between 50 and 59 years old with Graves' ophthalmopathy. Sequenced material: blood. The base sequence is TGTGCCAGCAGTCCAACCTCGAGTGGGACAGATACGCAGTATTTT. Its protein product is CASSPTSSGTDTQYF.